The rows below give T cell receptor beta chains drawn from one sample of a study of molecular identifiers for immune sequencing clone quantification. Each CDR3 protein gets one entry after TCRdb re-called the PCR reads with MiXCR. The profile shows a few hundred thousand distinct CDR3 sequences, about a quarter of them singletons. What was sequenced was naive CD8+ T cells from blood, with Jurkat cell RNA spiked in. Source of these receptors: a human donor in good health. Some libraries in this study had Jurkat cell RNA spiked in. Both conserved end residues are part of each CDR3. The order of the fields is clone size, V gene, J gene, D gene, CDR3 length, CDR3 protein, CDR3 DNA. The D gene is left open where the match is weak. Clone size is not always given. Where it is, it says once, few, many or a class for expanded clones.

>few|TRBV7-9|TRBJ2-7|NA|13
CASSSSNSYEQYF
TGTGCCAGCAGCTCTAGTAACTCCTACGAGCAGTACTTC
>NA|TRBV19|TRBJ1-3|NA|14
CATKPGRGRNTIYF
TGTGCCACAAAACCGGGACGGGGGAGAAACACCATATATTTT
>NA|TRBV3-1|TRBJ2-2|NA|17
CASSQERVDSPTGELFF
TGTGCCAGCAGCCAAGAAAGGGTTGACAGCCCCACCGGGGAGCTGTTTTTT
>many|TRBV28|TRBJ2-3|TRBD2|15
CASRWSGRATDTQYF
TGTGCCAGCAGATGGAGCGGGAGGGCTACAGATACGCAGTATTTT
>NA|TRBV5-3|TRBJ2-3|NA|14
CASSASWGTDTQYF
TGTGCCAGCAGCGCCTCGTGGGGCACAGATACGCAGTATTTT
>few|TRBV5-1|TRBJ2-5|TRBD2|15
CASSSSGGAGETQYF
TGCGCCAGCAGCTCAAGCGGGGGGGCCGGTGAGACCCAGTACTTC
>NA|TRBV28|TRBJ2-1|TRBD2|16
CASSRVGLAGRNEQSF
TGTGCCAGCAGTCGAGTGGGACTAGCGGGACGCAATGAGCAGTCCTTC
>many|TRBV4-3|TRBJ2-3|NA|16
CASSQDGLSSADTQYF
TGCGCCAGCAGCCAAGACGGGCTGAGTAGCGCAGATACGCAGTATTTT
>many|TRBV28|TRBJ2-7|TRBD1|14
CASSARQGPYEQYF
TGTGCCAGCAGCGCTCGACAGGGCCCCTACGAGCAGTACTTC
>few|TRBV7-6|TRBJ2-5|NA|15
CASSLAGTGAETQYF
TGTGCCAGCAGCTTAGCAGGGACGGGGGCAGAGACCCAGTACTTC
>NA|TRBV2|TRBJ1-6|TRBD1|16
CASSERGQGQNSPLHF
TGTGCCAGCAGTGAGAGGGGACAGGGCCAAAATTCACCCCTCCACTTT
>NA|TRBV7-9|TRBJ1-1|NA|13
CASSLNWQFEAFF
TGTGCCAGCAGCTTGAATTGGCAGTTTGAAGCTTTCTTT
>NA|TRBV7-9|TRBJ2-5|TRBD2|16
CASSPPSGGARETQYF
TGTGCCAGCAGCCCACCTAGCGGGGGGGCGAGAGAGACCCAGTACTTC
>few|TRBV6-1|TRBJ1-2|TRBD1|13
CASTGQGDYGYTF
TGTGCCAGCACGGGACAGGGCGACTATGGCTACACCTTC
>NA|TRBV4-1|TRBJ2-1|TRBD2|15
CAGSQGLAGADEQFF
TGCGCCGGCAGCCAGGGACTAGCGGGGGCTGATGAGCAGTTCTTC
>NA|TRBV4-1|TRBJ2-3|NA|16
CASSHPGYDPTDTQYF
TGCGCCAGCAGCCACCCCGGCTACGACCCCACAGATACGCAGTATTTT
>few|TRBV30|TRBJ1-1|NA|13
CAWSVLDFTEAFF
TGTGCCTGGAGTGTCCTCGATTTCACTGAAGCTTTCTTT
>many|TRBV7-9|TRBJ2-5|NA|15
CASSSSSAEQETQYF
TGTGCCAGCAGCTCCTCTAGTGCGGAACAAGAGACCCAGTACTTC
>NA|TRBV6-5|TRBJ2-7|NA|15
CASSYSNRHSYEQYF
TGTGCCAGCAGTTACTCGAACCGACATTCCTACGAGCAGTACTTC
>few|TRBV13|TRBJ2-1|NA|15
CASSLTGTLSNEQFF
TGTGCCAGCAGCTTAACTGGGACCCTTTCCAATGAGCAGTTCTTC
>many|TRBV29-1|TRBJ2-7|TRBD1|19
CSVYLTSSTGQLSSYEQYF
TGCAGCGTTTATTTAACATCTTCTACGGGACAGTTAAGCTCCTACGAGCAGTACTTC
>many|TRBV10-2|TRBJ1-1|NA|14
CASSEGPRGTEAFF
TGCGCCAGCAGTGAGGGCCCCCGTGGGACTGAAGCTTTCTTT
>few|TRBV7-9|TRBJ1-3|NA|16
CASSNSRGEAGNTIYF
TGTGCCAGCAGCAACTCCAGGGGAGAGGCTGGAAACACCATATATTTT
>NA|TRBV27|TRBJ2-6|TRBD2|16
CASKPSGAFGANVLTF
TGTGCCAGCAAACCTAGCGGGGCGTTTGGGGCCAACGTCCTGACTTTC
>NA|TRBV4-1|TRBJ2-5|TRBD2|15
CASSHPSGGQETQYF
TGCGCCAGCAGCCACCCTAGCGGGGGGCAAGAGACCCAGTACTTC
>once|TRBV7-9|TRBJ1-2|NA|14
CASSSDGDVYGYTF
TGTGCCAGCAGCTCAGACGGGGACGTCTATGGCTACACCTTC
>NA|TRBV27|TRBJ2-3|TRBD1|18
CASSPRGTGTVLTDTQYF
TGTGCCAGCAGTCCACGGGGCACCGGGACAGTCCTCACAGATACGCAGTATTTT
>NA|TRBV7-9|TRBJ2-7|NA|16
CASSWPLGQSSYEQYF
TGTGCCAGCAGCTGGCCTCTCGGACAGAGCTCCTACGAGCAGTACTTC
>NA|TRBV7-9|TRBJ2-7|TRBD1|14
CASGSPGQGVEQYF
TGTGCCAGCGGCTCCCCGGGACAGGGGGTCGAGCAGTACTTC
>NA|TRBV20-1|TRBJ1-1|NA|13
CSARDLTGHEAFF
TGCAGTGCTAGAGACCTGACAGGACATGAAGCTTTCTTT
>few|TRBV20-1|TRBJ1-2|NA|13
CSAPDPTHPGYTF
TGCAGTGCGCCGGATCCCACCCACCCTGGCTACACCTTC
>NA|TRBV6-5|TRBJ1-1|TRBD1|15
CASSPGQQMNTEAFF
TGTGCCAGCAGTCCGGGACAGCAAATGAACACTGAAGCTTTCTTT
>many|TRBV13|TRBJ2-5|NA|16
CASSSNQDSLSETQYF
TGTGCCAGCAGCTCGAACCAGGACAGCCTTTCAGAGACCCAGTACTTC
>NA|TRBV7-6|TRBJ2-3|TRBD2|16
CASSSPGTSDTDTQYF
TGTGCCAGCAGCTCCCCCGGGACTAGCGATACAGATACGCAGTATTTT
>NA|TRBV19|TRBJ1-1|NA|15
CASEGGGGLNTEAFF
TGTGCCAGTGAAGGGGGGGGGGGACTGAACACTGAAGCTTTCTTT
>NA|TRBV12-3/TRBV12-4|TRBJ1-2|NA|14
CASSRRGTFYGYTF
TGTGCCAGCAGTCGACGGGGCACCTTCTATGGCTACACCTTC
>many|TRBV7-2|TRBJ1-1|NA|14
CASSPTFGGTEAFF
TGTGCCAGCAGCCCAACTTTTGGGGGCACTGAAGCTTTCTTT
>NA|TRBV20-1|TRBJ2-7|NA|16
CSARDSSGTKAYEQYF
TGCAGTGCTAGAGATTCCTCCGGGACCAAAGCCTACGAGCAGTACTTC
>many|TRBV6-2/TRBV6-3|TRBJ1-1|NA|16
CASSYSTRRLNTEAFF
TGTGCCAGCAGTTACTCCACAAGGAGGTTGAACACTGAAGCTTTCTTT
>NA|TRBV27|TRBJ2-3|NA|14
CASSPSTVTDTQYF
TGTGCCAGCAGTCCCTCAACCGTCACAGATACGCAGTATTTT
>NA|TRBV7-6|TRBJ2-5|TRBD2|18
CASSLRRETETYQETQYF
TGTGCCAGCAGCTTAAGGCGGGAGACCGAAACGTACCAAGAGACCCAGTACTTC
>few|TRBV24-1|TRBJ1-2|NA|15
CATSDLEGSSYGYTF
TGTGCCACCAGTGATTTAGAGGGCAGCTCTTATGGCTACACCTTC
>many|TRBV20-1|TRBJ2-7|TRBD2|13
CSAGRTSVDEQYF
TGCAGTGCTGGGCGGACTAGCGTCGACGAGCAGTACTTC
>NA|TRBV13|TRBJ1-6|NA|15
CASSQYGGLGHPLHF
TGTGCCAGCAGCCAATACGGTGGGCTCGGCCATCCCCTCCACTTT
>once|TRBV27|TRBJ2-7|NA|17
CAGSWRGGRSLDYEQYF
TGTGCCGGCAGTTGGCGGGGAGGCCGCTCCCTAGACTACGAGCAGTACTTC